The 7 T cell receptor beta chains below were found in one sample sequenced in a study of blood T cell repertoires in COVID-19. Clones were read by immunoSEQ multiplex PCR, and TCRdb kept only the in-frame ones, dropping some. The repertoire holds over 25,000 clones, with approximately 81% as singletons. What was sequenced was peripheral blood. The receptors stem from a man aged 80 or over with active COVID-19.

V and J are TRBV9 and TRBJ2-7, with TRBD1 matching 8 bases. Germline CDR1 reads SGDLS; CDR2 reads YYNGEE. The CDR3 loop spans 16 amino acids. The V segment lost 1 base and the J segment 7 bases; nucleotides outside the gene matches: 13. Written as DNA, the CDR3 is TGTGCCAGCAGCGTAACCGCCCAGGACAGGGCGGGTGAGCAGTACTTC. This codes for CASSVTAQDRAGEQYF.

This chain joins TRBV5-1 and TRBJ1-5, with TRBD1 as a possible D gene (5 bases). The CDR3 length is 19 residues. Germline V gives CDR1 SGHRS, CDR2 YFSETQ. Trimming took 4 bases from V and 1 from J, leaving 24 bases between them. Here the CDR3 DNA reads TGCGCCAGCAGCCGCTCCCTGGACAACCACGCCGGAAGCAATCAGCCCCAGCATTTT. It codes for CASSRSLDNHAGSNQPQHF. Full variable domain (rest looked up from reference TRBV5-1 and TRBJ1-5): KAGVTQTPRYLIKTRGQQVTLSCSPISGHRSVSWYQQTPGQGLQFLFEYFSETQRNKGNFPGRFSGRQFSNSRSEMNVSTLELGDSALYLCASSRSLDNHAGSNQPQHFGDGTRLSIL.

V and J are TRBV10-3 and TRBJ1-6; no definite D call. V was clipped by 7 bases and J by 3 bases, with 7 bases between them. This CDR3 region has 13 residues. Germline CDR1 and CDR2: ENHRY and SYGVKD. CDR3 DNA: TGTGCCATCAATACCGGCTATAATTCACCCCTCCACTTT. Amino acid sequence: CAINTGYNSPLHF.

This chain uses TRBV7-2 with TRBJ2-7; TRBD2 matches 7 bases. After removal of 0 bases from V and 3 bases from J, the junction contained 11 bases not matched to a gene. The CDR3 is made up of 17 amino acids. The germline CDR1 and CDR2 sequences are SGHTA and FQGNSA. CDR3 sequence: CASSLARTSGDGYEQYF. For the CDR3, the DNA is TGTGCCAGCAGCTTAGCGCGGACCAGCGGGGATGGCTACGAGCAGTACTTC.

The rearrangement joins TRBV3-1 (or the pseudogene TRBV3-2) to TRBJ2-7, with TRBD2 identical over 7 bases. The germline V gene has CDR1 LGHDT and CDR2 YNNKEL (reference sequence). CDR3 length equals 15 residues. V was clipped by 3 bases and J by 5 bases; unmatched bases: 10. The CDR3 DNA sequence: TGTGCCAGCAGCCAGGGGAGCGGGGAGATAAACGAGCAGTACTTC. It translates to CASSQGSGEINEQYF.

This chain connects TRBV4-2 to TRBJ2-6; TRBD1 is a possible D gene (6 bases). V lost 0 bases to trimming and J lost 3 bases, with 6 bases between them. This CDR3 region has 15 residues. The germline V gene encodes CDR1 LGHNA and CDR2 YNFKEQ. The CDR3 DNA follows: TGTGCCAGCAGCCAAGACAGGGGTGGGGCCAACGTCCTGACTTTC. Encoded protein: CASSQDRGGANVLTF.

V gene TRBV18 combines with J gene TRBJ1-5; D is possibly TRBD1 (6 bases). Per germline, CDR1 KGHSH and CDR2 LQKENI. The V gene lost 6 bases and the J gene lost 2 bases, with 14 bases spanning the gap. CDR3 length: 15 residues. This chain's CDR3 is CASSRDKKGNQPQHF. The CDR3 region has the DNA TGTGCCAGCTCCAGGGACAAGAAGGGCAATCAGCCCCAGCATTTT.